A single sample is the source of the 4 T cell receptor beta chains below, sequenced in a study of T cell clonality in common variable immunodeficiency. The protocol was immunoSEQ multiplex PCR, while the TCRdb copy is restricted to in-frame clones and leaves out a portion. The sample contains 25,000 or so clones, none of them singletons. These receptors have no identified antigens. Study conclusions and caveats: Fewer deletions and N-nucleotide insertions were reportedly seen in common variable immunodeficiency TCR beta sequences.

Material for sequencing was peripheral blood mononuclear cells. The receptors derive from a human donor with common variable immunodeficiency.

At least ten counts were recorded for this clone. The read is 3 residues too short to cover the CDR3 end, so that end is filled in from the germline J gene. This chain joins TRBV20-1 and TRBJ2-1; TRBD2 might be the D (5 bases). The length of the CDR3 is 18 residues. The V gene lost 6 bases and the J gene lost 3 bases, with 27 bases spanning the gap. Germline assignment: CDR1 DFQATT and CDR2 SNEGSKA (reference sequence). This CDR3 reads CSATPPAVGLTNYNEQFF. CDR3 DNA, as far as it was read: TGCAGTGCCACCCCCCCGGCTGTAGGACTCACAAACTACAATGAG.

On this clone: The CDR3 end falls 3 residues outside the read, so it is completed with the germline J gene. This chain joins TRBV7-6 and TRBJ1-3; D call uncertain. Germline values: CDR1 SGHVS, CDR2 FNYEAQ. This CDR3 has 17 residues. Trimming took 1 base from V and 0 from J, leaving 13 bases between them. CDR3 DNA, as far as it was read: TGTGCCAGCAGCTTAGGTCCTTTCGGGGACTCTGGAAACACC. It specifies CASSLGPFGDSGNT. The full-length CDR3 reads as CASSLGPFGDSGNTIYF. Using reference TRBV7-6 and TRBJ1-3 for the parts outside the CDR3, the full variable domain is GAGVSQSPRYKVTKRGQDVALRCDPISGHVSLYWYRQALGQGPEFLTYFNYEAQQDKSGLPNDRFSAERPEGSISTLTIQRTEQRDSAMYRCASSLGPFGDSGNTIYFGEGSWLTVV.

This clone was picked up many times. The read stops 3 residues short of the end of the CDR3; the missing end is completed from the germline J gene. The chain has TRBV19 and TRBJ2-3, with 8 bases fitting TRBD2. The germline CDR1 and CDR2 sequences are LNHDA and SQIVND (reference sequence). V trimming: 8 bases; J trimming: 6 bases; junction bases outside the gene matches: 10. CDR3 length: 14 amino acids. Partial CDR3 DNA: TGTGCCAGTCGAGGGGTGGTAGCGGGGGATACG. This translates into CASRGVVAGDT. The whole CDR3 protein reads CASRGVVAGDTQYF.

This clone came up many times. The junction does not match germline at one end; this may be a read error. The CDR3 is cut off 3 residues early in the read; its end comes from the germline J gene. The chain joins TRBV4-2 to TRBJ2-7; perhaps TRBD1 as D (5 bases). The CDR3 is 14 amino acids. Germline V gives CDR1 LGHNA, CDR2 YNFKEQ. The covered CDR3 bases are TGCGCCAGCAGCCAAGAATGGGGCCCCAACGAG. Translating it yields CASSQEWGPNE. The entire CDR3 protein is CASSQEWGPNEQYF.